This T cell receptor (beta chain) was recorded in a study of control samples from healthy donors and cancer patients. Trimming stripped 0 bases from V and 1 base from J, with 12 bases between. Germline loops: CDR1 SGDLS, CDR2 YYNGEE. The CDR3 has 16 amino acids. Sequencing was performed with immunoSEQ multiplex PCR; in TCRdb, only in-frame clones are kept and a portion is missing. The data show tens of thousands of clones, 80% to 95% seen once. The sample was PBMCs. The gene calls are TRBV9 and TRBJ2-3; maybe TRBD1 (6 bases). This clonotype originated in a man between 25 and 39 years old with colorectal cancer. The CDR3 loop reads CASSVAAGAGTDTQYF. The CDR3 bases are TGTGCCAGCAGCGTAGCGGCAGGGGCAGGCACAGATACGCAGTATTTT.